This TCR beta chain was captured by sequencing in a study of shared clonotypes between healthy human individuals. The protocol was immunoSEQ multiplex PCR, while the TCRdb copy is restricted to in-frame clones and leaves out a portion. This table has some 2.3 million clones, approximately 93% appearing once. Trimming shortened V by 4 bases and J by 4 bases, and 24 bases separated the two germline ends. This CDR3 comprises 18 residues. Germline CDR1 reads MDHEN; CDR2 reads SYDVKM. The sample consisted of naive CD4+ T cells from PBMCs. As to subset: CD45RA+ positively selected. The clonotype comes from a young man in good health. Some clones in this sample may be carry-over from other donors' samples. The chain uses TRBV28 and TRBJ2-3, with D tentatively TRBD2 (6 bases). CDR3 amino acids: CASSYPPGVAGRADTQYF. The CDR3 nucleotides read TGTGCCAGCAGTTACCCGCCAGGCGTGGCGGGAAGAGCAGATACGCAGTATTTT.